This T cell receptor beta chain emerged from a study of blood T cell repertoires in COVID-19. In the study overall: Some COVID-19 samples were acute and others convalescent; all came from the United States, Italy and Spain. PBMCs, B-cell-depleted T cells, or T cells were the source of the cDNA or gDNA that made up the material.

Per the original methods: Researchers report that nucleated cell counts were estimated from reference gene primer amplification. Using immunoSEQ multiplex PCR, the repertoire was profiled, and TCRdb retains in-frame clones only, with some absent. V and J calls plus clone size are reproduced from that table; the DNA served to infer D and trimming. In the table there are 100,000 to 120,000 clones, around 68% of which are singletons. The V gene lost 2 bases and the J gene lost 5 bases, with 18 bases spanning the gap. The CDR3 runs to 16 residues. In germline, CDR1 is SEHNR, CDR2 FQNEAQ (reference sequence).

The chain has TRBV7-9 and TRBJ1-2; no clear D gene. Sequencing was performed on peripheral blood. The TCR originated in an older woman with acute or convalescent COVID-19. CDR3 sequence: CASSLSPGEGRYGYTF. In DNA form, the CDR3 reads TGTGCCAGCAGCTTAAGCCCCGGGGAGGGCAGATATGGCTACACCTTC.